This TCR beta chain was documented in a study of shared clonotypes between healthy human individuals. The germline V and J ends were trimmed by 5 bases and 8 bases, with 13 bases remaining between them. This CDR3 has 13 amino acids. CDR1 SGHTA and CDR2 FQGNSA come from the germline V gene. This clone appeared a single time. Genomic DNA of every subset was divided equally among multiple immunoSEQ plates. Here immunoSEQ multiplex PCR was the method, and the copy in TCRdb shows in-frame clones only, minus some. The sample has more than 400,000 clones; over 70% are singletons. The source is a woman aged 40 to 50 in good health. Some clones in this sample may be carry-over from other donors' samples. The chain employs TRBV7-2 and TRBJ2-1; the D gene is possibly TRBD2 (5 bases). Material: PBMCs. The CDR3 loop is CASSIRTADEQFF. The CDR3 DNA sequence: TGTGCCAGCAGCATCCGGACTGCGGATGAGCAGTTCTTC. The full variable domain, its missing parts supplied by reference TRBV7-2 and TRBJ2-1, is GAGVSQSPSNKVTEKGKDVELRCDPISGHTALYWYRQSLGQGLEFLIYFQGNSAPDKSGLPSDRFSAERTGGSVSTLTIQRTQQEDSAVYLCASSIRTADEQFFGPGTRLTVL.